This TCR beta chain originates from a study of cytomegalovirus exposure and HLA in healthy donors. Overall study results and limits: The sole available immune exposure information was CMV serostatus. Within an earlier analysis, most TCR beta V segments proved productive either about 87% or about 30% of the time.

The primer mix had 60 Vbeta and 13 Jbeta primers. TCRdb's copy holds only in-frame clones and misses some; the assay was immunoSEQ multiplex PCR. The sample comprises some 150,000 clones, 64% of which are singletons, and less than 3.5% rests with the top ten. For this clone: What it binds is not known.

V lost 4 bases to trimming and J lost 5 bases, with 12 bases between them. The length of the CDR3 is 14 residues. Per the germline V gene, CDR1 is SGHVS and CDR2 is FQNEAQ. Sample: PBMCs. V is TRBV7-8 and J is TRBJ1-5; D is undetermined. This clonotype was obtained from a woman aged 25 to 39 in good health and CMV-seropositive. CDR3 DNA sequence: TGTGCCAGCAGCTCCTTAGGGAGTGATCAGCCCCAGCATTTT. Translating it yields CASSSLGSDQPQHF.